Below, 26 T cell receptor beta chains from the same sample are listed, as sequenced in a study of CD8+ T cells in alopecia areata. Sequencing templates came from extracted RNA that was reverse transcribed into cDNA. Repertoires were generated with immunoSEQ multiplex PCR, while TCRdb's copy carries only in-frame clones and drops some. This sample has approximately 150,000 clones, with roughly 70% found just once. Sequencing used CD8+ T cells sorted from blood, obtained at week 0. The origin of the receptors is a human donor with alopecia areata.

The CDR3 is CASSLGKWNYEQYF. The CDR3 bases are TGTGCCAGCAGCTTAGGAAAATGGAACTACGAGCAGTACTTC. This chain uses TRBV7-9 with TRBJ2-7; D is unresolved. Trimming pared 1 base from V and 3 bases from J, leaving 10 bases between. The CDR3 has 14 amino acids. Looked up from germline, CDR1 is SEHNR and CDR2 is FQNEAQ (reference sequence).

The genes are TRBV2 and TRBJ1-1; possibly TRBD1 for D (5 bases). Germline V CDR1 and CDR2: SNHLY, FYNNEI. V dropped 8 bases and J dropped 5 bases, with 12 bases sitting between them. The CDR3 loop spans 12 amino acids. The CDR3 loop reads CASSGGWTEAFF. CDR3 bases: TGTGCCAGCTCGGGGGGGTGGACTGAAGCTTTCTTT.

The chain links TRBV7-3 to TRBJ2-1; 12 bases are shared with TRBD2. Germline V gene lookup returns CDR1 SGHTA and CDR2 FQGTGA. The CDR3 is 14 residues long. V was clipped by 5 bases and J by 7 bases; unmatched bases: 3. In DNA, the CDR3 is TGTGCCAGCAGCCTAGCGGGGGGGCCGAATGAGCAGTTCTTC. As protein: CASSLAGGPNEQFF.

In this sample, this clone turned up a few times. The CDR3 region is CASSQEEDSRNTIYF. In DNA, the CDR3 is TGCGCCAGCAGCCAAGAGGAGGACAGTAGAAACACCATATATTTT. The chain combines TRBV4-1 with TRBJ1-3; D may be TRBD1 (6 bases). Germline CDR1 reads MGHRA; CDR2 reads YSYEKL. This CDR3 spans 15 amino acids. The ends were cut back, 0 bases at V and 5 bases at J, with 11 bases in the middle.

This clone appeared once. The chain is built from TRBV13 and TRBJ1-2, with a weak D call TRBD1 (5 bases). CDR1 and CDR2 (germline): PRHDT, FYEKMQ (reference sequence). Trimming pared 2 bases from V and 6 bases from J, leaving 10 bases between. The CDR3 totals 13 residues. As DNA, the CDR3 is TGTGCCAGCAGCTTACGGGGCCAGCATGGCTACACCTTC. Translated: CASSLRGQHGYTF.

This clone was detected only a few times. This specimen includes other DNA sequences encoding the same CDR3. The V gene is TRBV20-1, the J gene TRBJ1-2, with D uncertain. Germline V CDR1 and CDR2: DFQATT, SNEGSKA (reference sequence). The CDR3 has 8 amino acids. V shed 3 bases and J shed 7 bases, with 0 bases lying between them. The CDR3 protein is CSASGYTF. For the CDR3, the DNA is TGCAGTGCTAGTGGCTACACCTTC.

V usage is TRBV27 and J usage is TRBJ2-3; D gene unclear. This CDR3 spans 16 amino acids. Per the germline V gene, CDR1 is MNHEY and CDR2 is SMNVEV (reference sequence). V lost 3 bases, J lost 2 bases, and 15 bases lay in between. The CDR3 reads CASSFGPPPLTDTQYF. CDR3 DNA sequence: TGTGCCAGCAGTTTCGGCCCACCCCCCCTCACAGATACGCAGTATTTT.

With regard to this clone: Other DNA sequences from this sample encode an identical CDR3 as well. The chain has TRBV27 and TRBJ1-2, with D unresolved. V gave up 5 bases and J gave up 6 bases, with 10 bases separating them. This CDR3 contains 12 residues. The germline V gene has CDR1 MNHEY and CDR2 SMNVEV (reference sequence). CDR3 in DNA: TGTGCCAGCAGTGGAGGCGGCCATGGCTACACCTTC. Protein: CASSGGGHGYTF.

V is TRBV11-1 and J is TRBJ2-5; D unresolved. CDR3 length: 15 residues. The germline V gene encodes CDR1 SGHAT and CDR2 FQDESV (reference sequence). The V end lost 7 bases, the J end lost 2 bases, and 17 bases lay between the germline ends. The CDR3 DNA follows: TGTGCCAGCACCCTATTACTTGGTGGGCAAGAGACCCAGTACTTC. It translates to CASTLLLGGQETQYF. The complete variable domain, with remaining parts taken from reference TRBV11-1 and TRBJ2-5, reads EAEVAQSPRYKITEKSQAVAFWCDPISGHATLYWYRQILGQGPELLVQFQDESVVDDSQLPKDRFSAERLKGVDSTLKIQPAELGDSAMYLCASTLLLGGQETQYFGPGTRLLVL.

The chain is built from TRBV11-2 and TRBJ2-1, with 7 bases identical to TRBD1. V was pared by 3 bases and J by 8 bases, with 13 bases of the junction left unmatched. Germline V gives CDR1 SGHAT, CDR2 FQNNGV. The CDR3 is 16 amino acids. CDR3 DNA: TGTGCCAGCAGCTTGAGGGGGCTGCCAGGGTCCGATGAGCAGTTCTTC. This translates into CASSLRGLPGSDEQFF.

The V call is TRBV27, the J call TRBJ2-3; 7 bases are a match to TRBD1. The junction had 1 base not matched to a gene; V was cut back by 4 bases and J by 0 bases. The CDR3 extends over 14 amino acids. Germline loops: CDR1 MNHEY, CDR2 SMNVEV (reference sequence). The CDR3 here is CASSSGQSTDTQYF. The CDR3 DNA follows: TGTGCCAGCAGTTCGGGACAGAGCACAGATACGCAGTATTTT.

The rearrangement joins TRBV6-5 to TRBJ1-1; D perhaps matches TRBD1 (5 bases). Germline values: CDR1 MNHEY, CDR2 SVGAGI. Trimming removed 10 bases at V and 1 base at J, with 13 bases between. CDR3 length: 13 residues. CDR3 sequence reads: CAISARENTEAFF. As DNA, the CDR3 is TGTGCCATTTCGGCCAGGGAGAACACTGAAGCTTTCTTT.

The chain uses TRBV7-2 and TRBJ2-7, with 10 bases aligning to TRBD2. With 4 bases clipped from V and 5 bases from J, the junction kept 11 bases outside the gene matches. CDR3 length: 16 residues. Germline-derived CDR1 and CDR2 are SGHTA and FQGNSA. This chain's CDR3 is CASSSLSGGAEDEQYF. CDR3 bases: TGTGCCAGCAGCTCTCTAAGCGGGGGGGCTGAGGACGAGCAGTACTTC.

This clone was detected a few times. The chain carries TRBV4-1 and TRBJ1-2, with no clear D. Per germline, CDR1 MGHRA and CDR2 YSYEKL. The germline V and J ends were trimmed by 4 bases and 4 bases, with 13 bases remaining between them. The CDR3 runs to 14 residues. CDR3: CASSPYDRSYGYTF. CDR3 DNA sequence: TGCGCCAGCAGCCCCTACGACCGGAGCTATGGCTACACCTTC.

The J gene is TRBJ1-4, the V gene TRBV6-5; D gene ambiguous. V lost 10 bases, J lost 0 bases, and 9 bases lay in between. In germline, CDR1 is MNHEY, CDR2 SVGAGI. The CDR3 runs to 13 residues. CDR3 in amino acids: CATSSATNEKLFF. In DNA form, the CDR3 reads TGTGCCACTTCGAGTGCAACTAATGAAAAACTGTTTTTT.

This sequence joins TRBV4-1 and TRBJ2-5; TRBD1 aligns across 7 bases. The CDR3 is 16 amino acids. With V trimmed by 0 bases and J by 1 base, 5 bases remained unmatched. Germline V gene sequence: CDR1 MGHRA, CDR2 YSYEKL. The CDR3 loop is CASSQDQGQLQETQYF. In DNA, the CDR3 is TGCGCCAGCAGCCAAGATCAGGGACAGCTCCAAGAGACCCAGTACTTC.

The CDR3 DNA is TGTGCCAGCAGTTACTCAACGGTAACTTTCTTT. Translation: CASSYSTVTFF. This chain joins TRBV6-5 and TRBJ1-1, with no clear D. The germline V gene encodes CDR1 MNHEY and CDR2 SVGAGI. The CDR3 has 11 amino acids. The V end lost 0 bases, the J end lost 12 bases, and 8 bases lay between the germline ends.

This chain joins TRBV7-2 and TRBJ2-3; D ambiguous. Trimming took off 0 bases at V and 0 bases at J, with 4 bases between the two ends. Germline CDR1 is SGHTA and CDR2 is FQGNSA. The CDR3 totals 14 residues. CDR3 coding DNA: TGTGCCAGCAGCTTAGCCCCTAGCACAGATACGCAGTATTTT. Amino acid sequence: CASSLAPSTDTQYF. The complete variable domain, with remaining parts taken from reference TRBV7-2 and TRBJ2-3, reads GAGVSQSPSNKVTEKGKDVELRCDPISGHTALYWYRQSLGQGLEFLIYFQGNSAPDKSGLPSDRFSAERTGGSVSTLTIQRTQQEDSAVYLCASSLAPSTDTQYFGPGTRLTVL.

The chain recombines TRBV28 with TRBJ1-5; TRBD1 is a possible D gene (6 bases). CDR1 is MDHEN, CDR2 SYDVKM, per germline. The V end was cut by 4 bases, the J end by 1 base, with 11 bases between. The CDR3 covers 15 residues. CDR3 in amino acids: CASSSHRESNQPQHF. The CDR3 DNA reads TGTGCCAGCAGTTCTCACAGGGAGAGCAATCAGCCCCAGCATTTT.

The V call is TRBV2, the J call TRBJ2-5; 10 nucleotides match TRBD1. This CDR3 is built from 15 residues. Germline CDR1 is SNHLY and CDR2 is FYNNEI. The trim removed 6 bases at V and 5 bases at J, leaving 9 bases unmatched. CDR3 loop: CASSGQGVFIETQYF. Here the CDR3 DNA reads TGTGCCAGCAGCGGACAGGGGGTTTTTATTGAGACCCAGTACTTC.

This clone was seen a few times. J is TRBJ2-2 and V is TRBV13; 13 nucleotides agree with TRBD2. The V segment lost 5 bases and the J segment 4 bases; nucleotides outside the gene matches: 7. The CDR3 length is 17 residues. Germline-derived CDR1 and CDR2 are PRHDT and FYEKMQ (reference sequence). The CDR3 DNA reads TGTGCCAGCAGCCAGAGGGGACTAGCGGGGCTCACCGGGGAGCTGTTTTTT. This translates into CASSQRGLAGLTGELFF. Full variable domain (missing parts from reference TRBV13 and TRBJ2-2): AAGVIQSPRHLIKEKRETATLKCYPIPRHDTVYWYQQGPGQDPQFLISFYEKMQSDKGSIPDRFSAQQFSDYHSELNMSSLELGDSALYFCASSQRGLAGLTGELFFGEGSRLTVL.

The chain carries TRBV5-1 and TRBJ2-5; 7 bases fit TRBD1. Germline V gene lookup returns CDR1 SGHRS and CDR2 YFSETQ. V lost 3 bases and J lost 2; bases outside the gene matches: 10. The CDR3 is 16 amino acids. CDR3 DNA: TGCGCCAGCAGCTCGTCCGGGACAGCTCTACAAGAGACCCAGTACTTC. Its protein is CASSSSGTALQETQYF.

V gene TRBV9 combines with J gene TRBJ2-2, with 9 bases that match TRBD2. CDR3 size: 15 residues. The junction had 0 bases not matched to a gene; V was cut back by 3 bases and J by 0 bases. Germline CDR1 reads SGDLS; CDR2 reads YYNGEE. The CDR3 loop is CASSGGGANTGELFF. CDR3 DNA sequence: TGTGCCAGCAGCGGCGGGGGGGCGAACACCGGGGAGCTGTTTTTT.

The chain is built from TRBV29-1 and TRBJ2-5, with a tentative D call TRBD1 (6 bases). The germline V gene encodes CDR1 SQVTM and CDR2 ANQGSEA. The V end lost 2 bases, the J end lost 1 base, and 17 bases lay between the germline ends. The CDR3 sequence is 16 residues long. The CDR3 spells CSVESPPDRIQETQYF. The CDR3 DNA reads TGCAGCGTTGAAAGCCCCCCTGACAGGATCCAAGAGACCCAGTACTTC.

V gene TRBV5-6 combines with J gene TRBJ2-7, with 10 nucleotides matching TRBD1. Germline V gives CDR1 SGHDT, CDR2 YYEEEE. The CDR3 is 13 amino acids. The V segment lost 4 bases and the J segment 4 bases; nucleotides outside the gene matches: 2. The CDR3 DNA is TGTGCCAGCAGCATGGACAGGGGGTACGAGCAGTACTTC. As protein: CASSMDRGYEQYF.

The table lists this clone with a few counts. This chain links TRBV2 with TRBJ2-5; maybe TRBD1 (5 bases). The V and J ends lost 3 bases and 2 bases respectively, with 7 bases between them. Germline CDR1 reads SNHLY; CDR2 reads FYNNEI. The CDR3 consists of 13 residues. The DNA for the CDR3 is TGTGCCAGCAGTGATCACAGGCAAGAGACCCAGTACTTC. Amino acid sequence: CASSDHRQETQYF.